The rows below give T cell receptor beta chains drawn from one sample of a study of T cell responses to AZD1222 COVID-19 vaccine. Some clones are missing from TCRdb's copy, which holds only in-frame ones; the method was immunoSEQ multiplex PCR. Of about 100,000 clones in the sample, approximately 90% were seen once. The sample consisted of peripheral blood, taken on day 0 of AZD1222 vaccination. The receptors originated from an adult in good health. Each CDR3 is given with its conserved first and last residue. Each record gives: V gene, J gene, clone size, D gene, CDR3 protein, CDR3 DNA. D genes are given only for firm matches. Some rows mark clone size as missing; the rest say once, few, many or name a class of expanded clone.

V gene: TRBV6-5; J gene: TRBJ1-4; clone size: -; D gene: -; CDR3 protein: CASSGGASNEKLFF; CDR3 DNA: TGTGCCAGCAGCGGAGGGGCCTCTAATGAAAAACTGTTTTTT
V gene: TRBV4-1; J gene: TRBJ2-2; clone size: -; D gene: TRBD1; CDR3 protein: CASSQGQGSTGELFF; CDR3 DNA: TGCGCCAGCAGCCAAGGACAGGGGAGTACCGGGGAGCTGTTTTTT
V gene: TRBV7-2; J gene: TRBJ2-6; clone size: -; D gene: -; CDR3 protein: CASSLATRGGLRSGANVLTF; CDR3 DNA: TGTGCCAGCAGCTTAGCTACGAGAGGAGGCTTACGGTCTGGGGCCAACGTCCTGACTTTC
V gene: TRBV7-2; J gene: TRBJ2-3; clone size: -; D gene: TRBD1; CDR3 protein: CASSRQGTDTQYF; CDR3 DNA: TGTGCCAGCAGCCGACAGGGAACAGATACGCAGTATTTT
V gene: TRBV7-2; J gene: TRBJ1-3; clone size: -; D gene: TRBD1; CDR3 protein: CASNSRGPTGNTIYF; CDR3 DNA: TGTGCCAGCAACAGCAGGGGGCCAACTGGAAACACCATATATTTT
V gene: TRBV5-1; J gene: TRBJ2-7; clone size: -; D gene: -; CDR3 protein: CASSLTGGGHEQYF; CDR3 DNA: TGCGCCAGCAGCTTGACGGGGGGCGGACACGAGCAGTACTTC
V gene: TRBV11-2; J gene: TRBJ1-1; clone size: -; D gene: -; CDR3 protein: CASLPDRLVMNTEAFF; CDR3 DNA: TGTGCCAGCCTACCCGACAGACTCGTTATGAACACTGAAGCTTTCTTT
V gene: TRBV9; J gene: TRBJ2-2; clone size: -; D gene: -; CDR3 protein: CASTPFGGAEAGELFF; CDR3 DNA: TGTGCCAGCACCCCCTTTGGGGGCGCCGAGGCCGGGGAGCTGTTTTTT
V gene: TRBV18; J gene: TRBJ1-3; clone size: once; D gene: -; CDR3 protein: CASSPIEGPNGNTIYF; CDR3 DNA: TGTGCCAGCTCACCTATTGAGGGGCCGAATGGAAACACCATATATTTT
V gene: TRBV7-2; J gene: TRBJ2-7; clone size: -; D gene: -; CDR3 protein: CASSLPGGGQYEQYF; CDR3 DNA: TGTGCCAGCAGCTTACCGGGCGGGGGCCAGTACGAGCAGTACTTC
V gene: TRBV29-1; J gene: TRBJ1-1; clone size: -; D gene: TRBD1; CDR3 protein: CSVGTGSNTEAFF; CDR3 DNA: TGCAGCGTAGGGACAGGGTCGAACACTGAAGCTTTCTTT
V gene: TRBV6-5; J gene: TRBJ1-5; clone size: -; D gene: -; CDR3 protein: CASTNLYTGNQPQHF; CDR3 DNA: TGTGCCAGCACCAACCTCTACACGGGGAATCAGCCCCAGCATTTT
V gene: TRBV19; J gene: TRBJ2-3; clone size: -; D gene: -; CDR3 protein: CASSRGGERTDTQYF; CDR3 DNA: TGTGCCAGTAGTAGAGGGGGGGAGCGCACAGATACGCAGTATTTT
V gene: TRBV7-2; J gene: TRBJ2-7; clone size: -; D gene: TRBD2; CDR3 protein: CASSLASGGTYEQYF; CDR3 DNA: TGTGCCAGCAGCTTAGCTAGCGGGGGGACCTACGAGCAGTACTTC